A single sample is the source of the 5 T cell receptor beta chains below, sequenced in a study of response to subunit inactivated influenza vaccine. Each CDR3 protein is one row after TCRdb ran MiXCR on the RT-PCR reads. The sample yields about 800,000 distinct CDR3 sequences, about 20% seen once. The sequences come from PBMCs from blood, collected about 5 days after vaccination. These receptors all stem from a man in his forties or fifties who received an inactivated influenza vaccine.

This clonotype appeared many times. This sequence joins TRBV7-8 and TRBJ1-1; D is undetermined. Looked up from germline, CDR1 is SGHVS and CDR2 is FQNEAQ. With 0 bases removed from V and 7 bases from J, the gap between germline ends came to 15 bases. CDR3 length: 15 residues. The CDR3 nucleotides are TGTGCCAGCAGCTTAGCCGAGAACGAGAACGGTGAAGCTTTCTTT. Its translation is CASSLAENENGEAFF.

This chain uses TRBV11-1 with TRBJ2-5, with D tentatively TRBD1 (5 bases). The CDR3 is made up of 13 amino acids. CDR1 is SGHAT and CDR2 is FQDESV in the germline V gene (reference sequence). V was clipped by 7 bases and J by 1 base, with 10 bases between them. The CDR3 spells CASNYRSQETQYF. In DNA, the CDR3 is TGTGCCAGCAACTACAGGAGCCAAGAGACCCAGTACTTC.

The V gene is TRBV7-2, the J gene TRBJ2-1; 7 positions match TRBD2. Unmatched junction bases numbered 12, after V lost 7 bases and J lost 9 bases. The germline CDR1 and CDR2 sequences are SGHTA and FQGNSA. The CDR3 contains 14 residues. The DNA for the CDR3 is TGTGCCAGCATCCCCCAGCCGGGGGGAGGTGAGCAGTTCTTC. Amino acids: CASIPQPGGGEQFF.

The chain has TRBV2 and TRBJ2-7, with D unresolved. Germline CDR1 SNHLY, CDR2 FYNNEI. This CDR3 is built from 11 residues. V was pared by 3 bases and J by 12 bases, with 12 bases between. Here the CDR3 reads CASSEGSRGYF. CDR3 in DNA: TGTGCCAGCAGTGAGGGGTCCCGCGGGTACTTC.

The table lists this clonotype with a few counts. The chain employs TRBV4-2 and TRBJ1-4; TRBD1 agrees at 9 bases. Germline-derived CDR1 and CDR2 are LGHNA and YNFKEQ. With V trimmed by 4 bases and J by 5 bases, 8 bases remained unmatched. The CDR3 is 16 residues long. CDR3 bases: TGTGCCAGCAGCCCGGCAGTAGGGACAGGGAATGAAAAACTGTTTTTT. It is translated as CASSPAVGTGNEKLFF.